This paragraph reports one TCR beta chain. These data come from a study of radiation and T cells in renal cell carcinoma. Germline CDR1 reads MRHNA; CDR2 reads SNTAGT. V shed 6 bases and J shed 4 bases, with 12 bases lying between them. The CDR3 extends over 13 amino acids. Described time point: blood 4 weeks post-SBRT, at nephrectomy. As to treatment: 15 Gy SBRT to primary tumor, nephrectomy 4 weeks later. The protocol was immunoSEQ multiplex PCR, while the TCRdb copy is restricted to in-frame clones and leaves out a portion. The sample shows about 86,000 clones, around 81% of them seen only once. The chain employs TRBV6-4 and TRBJ1-2; possible D gene TRBD1, 5 bases. Sequenced here: blood, sampled from a patient whose treatment included radiotherapy and nephrectomy. This TCR was sampled from a man in his fifties or sixties with renal cell carcinoma. The CDR3 DNA reads as TGTGCCAGCAGCGCCGGGACGGTCTATGGCTACACCTTC. This encodes CASSAGTVYGYTF.